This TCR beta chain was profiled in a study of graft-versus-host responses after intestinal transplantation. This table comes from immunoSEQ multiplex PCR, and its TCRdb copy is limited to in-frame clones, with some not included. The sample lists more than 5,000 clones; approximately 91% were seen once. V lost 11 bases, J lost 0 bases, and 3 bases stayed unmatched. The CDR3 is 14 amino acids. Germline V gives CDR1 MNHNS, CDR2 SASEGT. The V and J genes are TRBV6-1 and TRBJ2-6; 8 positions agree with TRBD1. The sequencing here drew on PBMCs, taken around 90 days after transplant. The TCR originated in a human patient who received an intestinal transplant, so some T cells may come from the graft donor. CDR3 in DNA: TGTGCCGGCGGGACAGGCTCTGGGGCCAACGTCCTGACTTTC. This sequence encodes CAGGTGSGANVLTF.